This T cell receptor beta chain was obtained from a study of Tregs in tolerant kidney transplant recipients. Data came from immunoSEQ multiplex PCR; TCRdb stores just in-frame clones and leaves some out. There are about 48,000 clones in the sample, with roughly 0.85% held by the top ten. Thawed PBMCs were FACS-sorted into unstimulated CD4+CD25+CD127- regulatory T cells, CD4+CD25- non-regulatory cells, CD4 and CD8 cells. In the case of this clone: The read terminates 3 residues before the CDR3 end, so the remaining end is supplied by the germline J gene.

This CDR3 is 16 amino acids long. Trimming took off 1 base at V and 5 bases at J, with 18 bases between the two ends. The germline CDR1 and CDR2 sequences are DFQATT and SNEGSKA (reference sequence). The sample was CD4+ T cells from blood, taken before the transplant. The origin of this receptor is a human donor who received a combined kidney and bone marrow transplant. The rearrangement uses TRBV20-1 and TRBJ2-1; D not resolved. The CDR3 loop is CSARGNTQVRHNEQFF. CDR3 DNA (partial): TGCAGTGCTAGAGGAAATACGCAGGTGCGTCACAATGAG.